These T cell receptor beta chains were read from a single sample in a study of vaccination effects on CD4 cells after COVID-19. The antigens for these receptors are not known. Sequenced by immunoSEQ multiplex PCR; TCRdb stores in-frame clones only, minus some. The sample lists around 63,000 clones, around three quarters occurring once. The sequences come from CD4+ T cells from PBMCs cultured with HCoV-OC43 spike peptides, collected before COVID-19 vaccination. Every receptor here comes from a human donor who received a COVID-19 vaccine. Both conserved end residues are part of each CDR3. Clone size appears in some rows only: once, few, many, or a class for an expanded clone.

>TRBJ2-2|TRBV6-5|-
CASSYQLKGADGELFF
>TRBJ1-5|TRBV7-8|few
CASSLGPPGGNQPQHF
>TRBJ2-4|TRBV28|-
CASSPGGGNIQYF
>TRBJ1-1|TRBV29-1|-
CSASAGPLTEAFF
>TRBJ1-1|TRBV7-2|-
CASSLTGGGTEAFF
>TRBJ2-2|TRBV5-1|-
CASSPGVAGGVSNTGELFF
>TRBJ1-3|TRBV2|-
CASSESVTTIYF
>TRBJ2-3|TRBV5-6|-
CASSFYNTDTQYF
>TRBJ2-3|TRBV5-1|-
CASSPDITSTADTQYF
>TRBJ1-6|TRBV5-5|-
CASSWDKNNSPLHF
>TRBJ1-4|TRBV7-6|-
CASSPYPGGGDEKLFF
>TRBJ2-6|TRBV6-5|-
CASQGQGNGANVLTF
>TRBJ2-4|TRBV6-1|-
CASSERGAGSTKNIQYF
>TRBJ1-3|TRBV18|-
CASSPSTGTGETSGNTIYF
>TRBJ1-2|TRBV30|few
CAGHKANYGYTF
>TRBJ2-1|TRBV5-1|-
CASSLGLAVNEQFF
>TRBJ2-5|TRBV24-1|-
CATSDATLYQETQYF
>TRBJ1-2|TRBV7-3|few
CASSLTGTGGGYTF
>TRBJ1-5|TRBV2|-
CASSETDRVSQPQHF
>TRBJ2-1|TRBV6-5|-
CASSYRGQGYNEQFF
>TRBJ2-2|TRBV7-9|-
CASNLGHAGDGELFF
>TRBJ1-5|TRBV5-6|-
CASSLRAGNQPQHF
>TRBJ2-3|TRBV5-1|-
CASSLGRDYADTQYF
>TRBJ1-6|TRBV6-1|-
CASRISYNSPLHF
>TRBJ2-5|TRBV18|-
CASSRSGFQETQYF
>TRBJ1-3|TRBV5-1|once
CASSLRQGGVGNTIYF
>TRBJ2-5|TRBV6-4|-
CASPFGETQYF
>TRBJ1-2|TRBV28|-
CASSDQQGAVYGYTF
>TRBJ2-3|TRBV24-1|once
CATSVDRTDTQYF
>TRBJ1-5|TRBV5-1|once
CASSPDYTSGLQHF
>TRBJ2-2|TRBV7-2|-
CASSLVPGTGELFF
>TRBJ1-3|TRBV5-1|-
CASSRQGMGGNTIYF
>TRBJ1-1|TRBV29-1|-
CSVDYGNTEAFF
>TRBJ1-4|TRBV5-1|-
CASSLDSYNEKLFF
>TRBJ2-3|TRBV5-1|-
CASSSPGTSVPDTQYF
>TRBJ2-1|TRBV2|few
CASREDRVSEQFF
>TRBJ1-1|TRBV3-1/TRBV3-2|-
CASSRRTGGLTPLSFF
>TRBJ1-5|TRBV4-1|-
CASSQDRDFNQPQHF
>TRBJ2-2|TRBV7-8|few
CASSADRHGELFF
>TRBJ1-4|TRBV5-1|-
CASSSEQQGTGKLFF
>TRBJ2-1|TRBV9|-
CASSVGGVIYNEQFF
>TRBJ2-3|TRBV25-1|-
CASEFQGTDTQYF
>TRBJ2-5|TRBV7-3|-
CASSRGQAETQYF
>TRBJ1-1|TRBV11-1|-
CASSLSRETEAFF
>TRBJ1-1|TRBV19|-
CASSNRGLTEAFF
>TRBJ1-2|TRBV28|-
CASSLSGTAVSYTF
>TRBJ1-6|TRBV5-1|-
CASSLEGGILSPLHF
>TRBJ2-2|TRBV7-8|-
CASSSHRGPTGELFF
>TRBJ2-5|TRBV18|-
CASSPWTGRETQYF
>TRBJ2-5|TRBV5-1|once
CASSSTGGGQETQYF
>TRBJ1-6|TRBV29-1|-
CSVREDYNSPLHF
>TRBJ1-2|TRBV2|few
CASSDRSGNYGYTF
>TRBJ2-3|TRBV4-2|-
CASSQGDETDTQYF
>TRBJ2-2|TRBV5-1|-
CASSLAVTANTGELFF